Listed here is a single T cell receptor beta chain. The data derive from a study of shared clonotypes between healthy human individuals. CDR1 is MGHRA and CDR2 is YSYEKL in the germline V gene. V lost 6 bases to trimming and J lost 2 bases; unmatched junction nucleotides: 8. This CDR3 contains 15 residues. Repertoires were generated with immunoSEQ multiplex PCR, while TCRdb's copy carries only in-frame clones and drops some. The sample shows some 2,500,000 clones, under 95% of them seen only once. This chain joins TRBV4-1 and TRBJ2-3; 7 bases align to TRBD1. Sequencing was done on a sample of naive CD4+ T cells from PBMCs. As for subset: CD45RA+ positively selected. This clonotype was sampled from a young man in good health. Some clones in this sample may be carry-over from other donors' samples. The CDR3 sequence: CASRPGGPPTDTQYF. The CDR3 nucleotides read TGCGCCAGCAGGCCAGGGGGTCCCCCCACAGATACGCAGTATTTT.